Below, 21 T cell receptor beta chains from the same sample are listed, as sequenced in a study of shared clonotypes between healthy human individuals. CD8 cells classed as naive were CD45RO-negative and positively selected for CCR7, excluding terminally differentiated effector memory CD45RA+ cells. Clones were read by immunoSEQ multiplex PCR, and TCRdb kept only the in-frame ones, dropping some. The sample yields about 2.1 million clones, about 93% seen once. The specimen sequenced was naive CD8+ T cells from PBMCs. These receptors were obtained from a young man in good health. Some clones in this sample may be carry-over from other donors' samples.

The V call is TRBV5-8, the J call TRBJ2-3; D remains unclear. This CDR3 comprises 15 residues. Trimming shortened V by 1 base and J by 3 bases, and 12 bases separated the two germline ends. The germline V gene has CDR1 SGHTS and CDR2 YDEGEE. The CDR3 DNA is TGTGCCAGCAGCTTGTGGGTGGGCCCTACAGATACGCAGTATTTT. Translating gives CASSLWVGPTDTQYF.

The chain has TRBV6-5 and TRBJ2-1, with 8 bases lining up with TRBD2. This CDR3 spans 13 amino acids. V was pared by 5 bases and J by 7 bases, with 4 bases of the junction left unmatched. Germline CDR1 MNHEY, CDR2 SVGAGI. The CDR3 DNA follows: TGTGCCAGCAGTAGCGGGAGCTGGAATGAGCAGTTCTTC. It is translated as CASSSGSWNEQFF.

This clone was seen only once. V and J are TRBV9 and TRBJ2-7, with 8 bases lining up with TRBD2. Germline CDR1 is SGDLS and CDR2 is YYNGEE. This CDR3 comprises 13 residues. V lost 4 bases, J lost 2 bases, and 2 bases stayed unmatched. The CDR3 protein is CASSTSGTYEQYF. CDR3 nucleotide sequence: TGTGCCAGCAGCACTAGCGGAACCTACGAGCAGTACTTC.

In nucleotides, the CDR3 is TGTGCCAGCAGCTTAGGGGCGGTTCTAGTACCGGGGGAGACCCAGTACTTC. Protein sequence: CASSLGAVLVPGETQYF. The chain carries TRBV7-6 and TRBJ2-5, with a weak D call TRBD2 (5 bases). CDR3 length: 17 amino acids. Germline V lookup: CDR1 SGHVS, CDR2 FNYEAQ. The ends were cut back, 1 base at V and 5 bases at J, with 20 bases in the middle.

The chain has TRBV23-1 and TRBJ2-4; D ambiguous. TRBV23-1 is placed among ORFs of uncertain function. There are 16 residues in the CDR3. Trimming took 6 bases from V and 0 from J, leaving 15 bases between them. The CDR3 region is CASSNRIMIAKNIQYF. Written as DNA, the CDR3 is TGCGCCAGCAGCAACCGTATAATGATAGCCAAAAACATTCAGTACTTC.

This chain connects TRBV7-9 to TRBJ2-1, with 10 bases fitting TRBD1. CDR3 length: 15 amino acids. Germline lookup yields CDR1 SEHNR and CDR2 FQNEAQ (reference sequence). V dropped 4 bases and J dropped 8; count of bases not matched to a gene: 8. In DNA, the CDR3 is TGTGCCAGCAGCTCAAAAGGGACAGGGGAACATGAGCAGTTCTTC. Encoded protein: CASSSKGTGEHEQFF. The full variable domain, rest sourced from reference TRBV7-9 and TRBJ2-1, is DTGVSQNPRHKITKRGQNVTFRCDPISEHNRLYWYRQTLGQGPEFLTYFQNEAQLEKSRLLSDRFSAERPKGSFSTLEIQRTEQGDSAMYLCASSSKGTGEHEQFFGPGTRLTVL.

This sequence joins TRBV19 and TRBJ2-1; unclear D gene. V was shortened by 0 bases and J by 3 bases, with 12 bases between the two germline ends. The CDR3 consists of 16 residues. CDR1 is LNHDA and CDR2 is SQIVND in the germline V gene (reference sequence). In DNA, the CDR3 is TGTGCCAGTAGTATAGATCGGGTGAACCTCTACAATGAGCAGTTCTTC. Amino acid sequence: CASSIDRVNLYNEQFF.

As to this clone: This same CDR3 is encoded by further DNA sequences in the sample. This rearrangement joins TRBV29-1 to TRBJ2-5, with 10 positions matching TRBD2. The J call is doubtful: the DNA matches TRBJ2-7 better. This CDR3 spans 14 amino acids. Germline CDR1 reads SQVTM; CDR2 reads ANQGSEA. CDR3 protein: CSVETSGSSYEQYF. CDR3 coding DNA: TGCAGCGTTGAGACTAGCGGGTCCTCCTACGAGCAGTACTTC.

The chain recombines TRBV6-5 with TRBJ2-1, with TRBD1 matching 9 bases. This CDR3 contains 14 residues. The ends lost 5 bases at V and 4 bases at J; junction bases unmatched: 3. The germline CDR1 and CDR2 sequences are MNHEY and SVGAGI. The CDR3 here is CASSRQGGYNEQFF. CDR3 sequence (DNA): TGTGCCAGCAGTCGACAGGGGGGTTACAATGAGCAGTTCTTC.

The CDR3 region is CASSYPPEDESTEAFF. CDR3 sequence (DNA): TGTGCCAGCAGTTACCCCCCCGAGGATGAGAGCACTGAAGCTTTCTTT. The chain uses TRBV6-5 and TRBJ1-1; no clear D gene. The length of the CDR3 is 16 residues. Germline V lookup: CDR1 MNHEY, CDR2 SVGAGI. Trimming shortened V by 2 bases and J by 4 bases, and 17 bases separated the two germline ends.

For this clone: The sample contains more than one DNA sequence encoding this CDR3. The chain employs TRBV2 and TRBJ2-5; D not certain. V lost 3 bases and J 1 base, leaving 6 bases between the germline ends. Germline V gene lookup returns CDR1 SNHLY and CDR2 FYNNEI. This CDR3 contains 13 residues. The CDR3, as DNA: TGTGCCAGCAGTGAGAGACTCCAAGAGACCCAGTACTTC. It encodes CASSERLQETQYF.

The chain combines TRBV25-1 with TRBJ2-7; no clear D. The CDR3 spans 11 residues. Germline V gives CDR1 MGHDK, CDR2 SYGVNS. Trimming shortened V by 1 base and J by 5 bases, and 3 bases separated the two germline ends. The CDR3 DNA sequence: TGTGCCAGCAGTGAATTCGACGAGCAGTACTTC. Its translation is CASSEFDEQYF.

The chain joins TRBV11-1 to TRBJ1-2; possible D gene TRBD1, 6 bases. The V end lost 5 bases, the J end lost 3 bases, and 13 bases lay between the germline ends. In germline, CDR1 is SGHAT, CDR2 FQDESV (reference sequence). CDR3 length: 14 amino acids. CDR3 in DNA: TGTGCCAGCAGCCCGGAGGGGGGACACTATGGCTACACCTTC. Protein sequence: CASSPEGGHYGYTF.

This sequence joins TRBV5-1 and TRBJ2-7; 9 bases align to TRBD2. The CDR3 consists of 17 residues. CDR1 is SGHRS and CDR2 is YFSETQ in the germline V gene. V was clipped by 3 bases and J by 4 bases; unmatched bases: 14. This CDR3 reads CASSWNRLAADPYEQYF. The CDR3 bases are TGCGCCAGCAGCTGGAACAGACTAGCGGCGGACCCATACGAGCAGTACTTC.

This chain joins TRBV6-5 and TRBJ1-1, with D possibly being TRBD1 (6 bases). The V and J ends lost 4 bases and 4 bases respectively, with 13 bases between them. This CDR3 spans 14 amino acids. Germline assignment: CDR1 MNHEY and CDR2 SVGAGI. As DNA, the CDR3 is TGTGCCAGCAGTTGGAGGGGGGCGGGCACTGAAGCTTTCTTT. It encodes CASSWRGAGTEAFF.

The V gene is TRBV5-6, the J gene TRBJ1-5; D gene ambiguous. The length of the CDR3 is 14 residues. The germline CDR1 and CDR2 sequences are SGHDT and YYEEEE. V lost 4 bases and J 10 bases, leaving 18 bases between the germline ends. The CDR3 spells CASSRWTEVGPQHF. In DNA, the CDR3 is TGTGCCAGCAGCCGATGGACGGAGGTGGGTCCCCAGCATTTT.

With regard to this clone: This sample also contains other DNA sequences that code for the same CDR3. In DNA, the CDR3 is TGTGCCAGCAGTTACTCGGGGGGCTCCTACAATGAGCAGTTCTTC. Translated, it gives CASSYSGGSYNEQFF. V usage is TRBV6-5 and J usage is TRBJ2-1; weak D call: TRBD2 (6 bases). The germline gives CDR1 MNHEY, CDR2 SVGAGI. This CDR3 region has 15 residues. Trimming cost V 0 bases and J 0 bases, with 6 bases left between them.

The chain combines TRBV6-1 with TRBJ2-7; D is perhaps TRBD1 (6 bases). Germline-derived CDR1 and CDR2 are MNHNS and SASEGT. With 10 bases removed from V and 0 bases from J, the gap between germline ends came to 19 bases. CDR3 length: 15 amino acids. The CDR3, as DNA: TGTGCCAACGGGGACGGGACAATGAGCTCCTACGAGCAGTACTTC. Protein product: CANGDGTMSSYEQYF.

As for this clone: Within the sample, other DNA sequences also encode this same CDR3. This sequence joins TRBV5-1 and TRBJ2-7, with a possible D match to TRBD1 (5 bases). CDR1 and CDR2 (germline): SGHRS, YFSETQ. V lost 1 base to trimming and J lost 0 bases, with 8 bases between them. This CDR3 is built from 14 residues. The CDR3 nucleotides are TGCGCCAGCAGCTTGAGGGGAAACTCCTACGAGCAGTACTTC. Translating gives CASSLRGNSYEQYF.

J is TRBJ2-3 and V is TRBV2; the D gene is possibly TRBD2 (6 bases). The CDR3 sequence is 13 residues long. CDR1 SNHLY and CDR2 FYNNEI come from the germline V gene. Trimming pared 6 bases from V and 1 base from J, leaving 8 bases between. DNA for the CDR3: TGTGCCAGCAGGGACTACCGCACAGATACGCAGTATTTT. This codes for CASRDYRTDTQYF.

V and J are TRBV6-5 and TRBJ1-3; D remains ambiguous. Trimming left V 2 bases short and J 0 bases short, with 5 bases between. This CDR3 region has 14 residues. Germline V gives CDR1 MNHEY, CDR2 SVGAGI. The CDR3 region is CASSYGSSGNTIYF. The CDR3 region has the DNA TGTGCCAGCAGTTACGGCAGCTCTGGAAACACCATATATTTT.